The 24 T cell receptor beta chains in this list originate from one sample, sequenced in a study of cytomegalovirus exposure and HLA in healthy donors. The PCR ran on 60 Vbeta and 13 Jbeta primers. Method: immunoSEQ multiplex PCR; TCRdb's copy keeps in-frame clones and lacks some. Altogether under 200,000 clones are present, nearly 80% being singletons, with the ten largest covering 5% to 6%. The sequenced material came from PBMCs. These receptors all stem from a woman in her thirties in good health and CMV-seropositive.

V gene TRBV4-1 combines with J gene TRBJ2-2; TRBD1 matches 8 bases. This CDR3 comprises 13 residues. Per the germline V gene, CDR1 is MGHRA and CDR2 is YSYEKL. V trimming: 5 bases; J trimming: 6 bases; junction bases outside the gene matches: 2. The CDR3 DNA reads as TGCGCCAGCAGCACCAGGGGGCCCGGGGAGCTGTTTTTT. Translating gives CASSTRGPGELFF.

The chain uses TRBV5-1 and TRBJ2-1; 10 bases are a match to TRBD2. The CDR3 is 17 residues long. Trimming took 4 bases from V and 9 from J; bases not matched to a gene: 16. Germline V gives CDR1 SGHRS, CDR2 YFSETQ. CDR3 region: CASSQRVSGGGLSEQFF. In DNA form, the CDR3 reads TGCGCCAGCAGCCAAAGAGTAAGCGGGGGGGGTCTTAGTGAGCAGTTCTTC.

The CDR3 loop is CATSRDLRQAGYNEQFF. The DNA of the CDR3 is TGTGCCACCAGCAGAGATCTCCGGCAGGCCGGTTACAATGAGCAGTTCTTC. J is TRBJ2-1 and V is TRBV15; D gene ambiguous. This CDR3 is 17 amino acids long. Germline CDR1 LNHNV, CDR2 YYDKDF (reference sequence). V gave up 0 bases and J gave up 4 bases, with 16 bases separating them. The full variable domain, completed using reference TRBV15 and TRBJ2-1, is DAMVIQNPRYQVTQFGKPVTLSCSQTLNHNVMYWYQQKSSQAPKLLFHYYDKDFNNEADTPDNFQSRRPNTSFCFLDIRSPGLGDTAMYLCATSRDLRQAGYNEQFFGPGTRLTVL.

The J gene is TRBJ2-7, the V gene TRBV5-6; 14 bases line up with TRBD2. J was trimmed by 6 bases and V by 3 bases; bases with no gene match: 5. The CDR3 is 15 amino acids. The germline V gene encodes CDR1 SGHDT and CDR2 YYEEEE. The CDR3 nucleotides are TGTGCCAGCAGCTCAATCGGACTAGCGGGAGGCGAGCAGTACTTC. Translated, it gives CASSSIGLAGGEQYF.

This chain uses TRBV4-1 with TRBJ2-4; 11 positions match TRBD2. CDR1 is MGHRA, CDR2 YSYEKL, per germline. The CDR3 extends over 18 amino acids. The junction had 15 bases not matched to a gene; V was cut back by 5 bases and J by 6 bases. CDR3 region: CASSEGSRAGLAANIQYF. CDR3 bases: TGCGCCAGCAGCGAAGGATCCAGGGCGGGACTAGCGGCAAACATTCAGTACTTC.

The CDR3 sequence is CASSYSQGADYGYTF. In nucleotides, the CDR3 is TGTGCCAGCAGTTACTCTCAGGGGGCAGACTATGGCTACACCTTC. The V call is TRBV6-6, the J call TRBJ1-2, with 8 bases matching TRBD1. Per the germline V gene, CDR1 is MNHNY and CDR2 is SVGAGI (reference sequence). After removal of 0 bases from V and 3 bases from J, the junction contained 3 bases not matched to a gene. The CDR3 has 15 amino acids.

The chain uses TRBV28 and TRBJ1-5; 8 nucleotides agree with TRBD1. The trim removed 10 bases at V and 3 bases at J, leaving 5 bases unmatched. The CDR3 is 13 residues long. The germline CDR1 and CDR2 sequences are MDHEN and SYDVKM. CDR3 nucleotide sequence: TGTGCCACCGGCAGGGGGCCCAATCAGCCCCAGCATTTT. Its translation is CATGRGPNQPQHF. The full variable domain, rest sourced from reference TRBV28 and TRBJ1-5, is DVKVTQSSRYLVKRTGEKVFLECVQDMDHENMFWYRQDPGLGLRLIYFSYDVKMKEKGDIPEGYSVSREKKERFSLILESASTNQTSMYLCATGRGPNQPQHFGDGTRLSIL.

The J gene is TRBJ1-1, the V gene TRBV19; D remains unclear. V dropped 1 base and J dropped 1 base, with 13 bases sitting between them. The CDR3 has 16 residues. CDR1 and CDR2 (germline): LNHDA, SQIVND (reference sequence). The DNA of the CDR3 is TGTGCCAGTAGTATAGGGTTACAGCAACCGAACACTGAAGCTTTCTTT. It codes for CASSIGLQQPNTEAFF.

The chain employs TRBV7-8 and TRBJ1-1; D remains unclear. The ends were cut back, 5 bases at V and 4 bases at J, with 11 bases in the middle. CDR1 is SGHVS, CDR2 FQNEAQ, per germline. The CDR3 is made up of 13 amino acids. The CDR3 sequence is CASSQAVSTEAFF. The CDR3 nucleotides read TGTGCCAGCAGCCAAGCCGTTTCCACTGAAGCTTTCTTT. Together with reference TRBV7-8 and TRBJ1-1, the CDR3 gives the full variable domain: GAGVSQSPRYKVAKRGQDVALRCDPISGHVSLFWYQQALGQGPEFLTYFQNEAQLDKSGLPSDRFFAERPEGSVSTLKIQRTQQEDSAVYLCASSQAVSTEAFFGQGTRLTVV.

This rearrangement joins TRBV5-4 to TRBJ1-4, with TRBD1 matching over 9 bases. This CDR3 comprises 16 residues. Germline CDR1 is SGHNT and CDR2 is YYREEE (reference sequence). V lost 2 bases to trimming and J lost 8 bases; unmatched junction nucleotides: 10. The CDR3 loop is CASSFGGDRVGEKLFF. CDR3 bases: TGTGCCAGCAGCTTCGGGGGGGACAGGGTGGGCGAAAAACTGTTTTTT.

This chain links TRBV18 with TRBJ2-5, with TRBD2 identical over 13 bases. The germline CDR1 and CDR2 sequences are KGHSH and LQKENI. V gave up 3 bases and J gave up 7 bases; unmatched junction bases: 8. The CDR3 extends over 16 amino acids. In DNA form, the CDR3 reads TGTGCCAGCTCACCCCCGGGACTAGCGGGGCTGGGGACCCAGTACTTC. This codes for CASSPPGLAGLGTQYF.

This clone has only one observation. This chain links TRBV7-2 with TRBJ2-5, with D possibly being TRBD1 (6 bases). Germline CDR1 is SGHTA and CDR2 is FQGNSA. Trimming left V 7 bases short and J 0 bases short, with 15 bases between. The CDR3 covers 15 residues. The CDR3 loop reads CASNNPTGYQETQYF. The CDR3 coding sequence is TGTGCCAGCAACAATCCTACAGGGTACCAAGAGACCCAGTACTTC.

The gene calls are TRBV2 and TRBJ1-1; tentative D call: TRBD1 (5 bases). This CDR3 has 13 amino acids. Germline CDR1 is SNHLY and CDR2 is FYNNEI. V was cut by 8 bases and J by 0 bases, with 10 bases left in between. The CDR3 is CASPGGVNTEAFF. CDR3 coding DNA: TGTGCCAGCCCTGGGGGGGTGAACACTGAAGCTTTCTTT.

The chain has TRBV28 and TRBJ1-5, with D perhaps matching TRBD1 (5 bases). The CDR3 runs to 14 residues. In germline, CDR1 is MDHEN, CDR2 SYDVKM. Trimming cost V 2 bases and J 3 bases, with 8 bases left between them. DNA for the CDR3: TGTGCCAGCAGTTTAGGGACTCTCAATCAGCCCCAGCATTTT. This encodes CASSLGTLNQPQHF.

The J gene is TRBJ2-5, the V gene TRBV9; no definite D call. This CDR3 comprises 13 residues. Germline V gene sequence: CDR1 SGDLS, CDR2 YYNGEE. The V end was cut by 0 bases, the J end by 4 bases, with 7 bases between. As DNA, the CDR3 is TGTGCCAGCAGCGTAGACTCGAGAGAGACCCAGTACTTC. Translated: CASSVDSRETQYF.

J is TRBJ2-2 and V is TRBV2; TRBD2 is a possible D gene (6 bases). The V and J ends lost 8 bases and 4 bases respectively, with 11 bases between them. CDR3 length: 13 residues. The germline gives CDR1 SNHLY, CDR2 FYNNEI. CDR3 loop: CASLPGVTGELFF. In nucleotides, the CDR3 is TGTGCCAGCCTACCGGGGGTCACCGGGGAGCTGTTTTTT.

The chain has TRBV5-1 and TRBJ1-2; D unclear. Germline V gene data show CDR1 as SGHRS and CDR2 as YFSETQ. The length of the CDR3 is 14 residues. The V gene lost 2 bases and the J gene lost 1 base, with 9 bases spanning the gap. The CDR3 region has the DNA TGCGCCAGCAGCTTTGAACTCAATAACTATGGCTACACCTTC. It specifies CASSFELNNYGYTF.

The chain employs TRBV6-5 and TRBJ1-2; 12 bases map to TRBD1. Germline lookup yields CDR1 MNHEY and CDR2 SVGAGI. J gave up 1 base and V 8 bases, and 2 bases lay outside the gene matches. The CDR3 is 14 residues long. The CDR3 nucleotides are TGTGCCAGCCGGGACAGGGGGCATAACTATGGCTACACCTTC. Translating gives CASRDRGHNYGYTF.

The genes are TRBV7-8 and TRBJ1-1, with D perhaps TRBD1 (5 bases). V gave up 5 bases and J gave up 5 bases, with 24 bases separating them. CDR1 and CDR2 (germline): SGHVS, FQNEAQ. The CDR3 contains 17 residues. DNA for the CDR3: TGTGCCAGCAGCCCCCACGGATGGCAGGGTTTGAGGACTGAAGCTTTCTTT. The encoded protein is CASSPHGWQGLRTEAFF.

CDR3 nucleotides: TGTGCCAGCAGCTTTCTCCCCAGTGGGGCTTACAATGAGCAGTTCTTC. Translated, it gives CASSFLPSGAYNEQFF. V is TRBV7-8 and J is TRBJ2-1; D may be TRBD1 (5 bases). Germline V gene lookup returns CDR1 SGHVS and CDR2 FQNEAQ. CDR3 size: 16 residues. Trimming shortened V by 3 bases and J by 4 bases, and 16 bases separated the two germline ends.

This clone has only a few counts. The CDR3 nucleotides are TGTGCCAGCAGCCATCTTTTCCGGGATGGCACAGATACGCAGTATTTT. Translation gives CASSHLFRDGTDTQYF. The rearrangement uses TRBV11-2 and TRBJ2-3, with D maybe TRBD2 (5 bases). Trimming took 5 bases from V and 1 from J, leaving 16 bases between them. From germline, CDR1 is SGHAT and CDR2 FQNNGV. There are 16 residues in the CDR3.

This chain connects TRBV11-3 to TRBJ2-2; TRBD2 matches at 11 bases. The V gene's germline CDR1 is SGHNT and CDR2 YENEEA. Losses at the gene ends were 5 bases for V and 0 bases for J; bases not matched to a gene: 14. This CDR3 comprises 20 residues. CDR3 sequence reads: CASSPPRSSGGAANTGELFF. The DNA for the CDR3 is TGTGCCAGCAGCCCCCCGAGGAGTAGCGGGGGGGCCGCGAACACCGGGGAGCTGTTTTTT.

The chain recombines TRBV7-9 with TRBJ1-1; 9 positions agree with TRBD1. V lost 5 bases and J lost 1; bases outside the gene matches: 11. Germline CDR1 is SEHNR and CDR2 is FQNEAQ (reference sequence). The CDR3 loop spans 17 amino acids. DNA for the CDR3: TGTGCCAGCAGCCCGAGGACAGGGGCGGCTACGAACACTGAAGCTTTCTTT. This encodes CASSPRTGAATNTEAFF. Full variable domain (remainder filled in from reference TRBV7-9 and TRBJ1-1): DTGVSQNPRHKITKRGQNVTFRCDPISEHNRLYWYRQTLGQGPEFLTYFQNEAQLEKSRLLSDRFSAERPKGSFSTLEIQRTEQGDSAMYLCASSPRTGAATNTEAFFGQGTRLTVV.

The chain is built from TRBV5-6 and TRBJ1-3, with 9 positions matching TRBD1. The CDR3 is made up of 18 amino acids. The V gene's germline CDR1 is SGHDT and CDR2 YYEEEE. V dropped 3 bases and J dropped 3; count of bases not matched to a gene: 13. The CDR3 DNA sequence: TGTGCCAGCAGCTCGCCCCTTCCGGGACAGGGCCATGGAAACACCATATATTTT. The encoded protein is CASSSPLPGQGHGNTIYF.